The 19 T cell receptor beta chains below come from one sample, sequenced in a study of T-cell memory formation after mild COVID-19. Via MiXCR, TCRdb re-called the 5' RACE reads, giving one row per CDR3 protein. The data hold some 250,000 distinct CDR3 sequences, with around a tenth observed a single time. What was sequenced was PBMCs or a T cell subset sorted from them (not recorded which). These receptors originate from a man between 18 and 35 years old who had mild COVID-19 (a few samples of this study predate the infection). Cell type and time point are not known.

This clonotype was seen ten or more times. The V and J genes are TRBV7-2 and TRBJ1-6, with 11 positions matching TRBD1. This CDR3 is 16 amino acids long. Germline CDR1 SGHTA, CDR2 FQGNSA. V gave up 5 bases and J gave up 7 bases; unmatched junction bases: 7. The CDR3 loop reads CASSRTGGILNSPLHF. The CDR3 DNA sequence: TGTGCCAGCAGCAGGACAGGGGGCATTCTAAATTCACCCCTCCACTTT.

A few counts support this clonotype. The chain recombines TRBV20-1 with TRBJ2-7, with D possibly being TRBD2 (5 bases). The CDR3 sequence is 15 residues long. Germline V CDR1 and CDR2: DFQATT, SNEGSKA (reference sequence). Trimming left V 6 bases short and J 2 bases short, with 20 bases between. As DNA, the CDR3 is TGCAGTGCGGACTCTGGAGCTTCGGGGACCTACGAGCAGTACTTC. This sequence encodes CSADSGASGTYEQYF.

This clonotype was seen ten or more times. The chain has TRBV27 and TRBJ2-4; the D gene is possibly TRBD2 (5 bases). Germline V gives CDR1 MNHEY, CDR2 SMNVEV (reference sequence). The CDR3 runs 14 residues. Deletions cut 6 bases from V and 1 base from J, with 10 bases between. CDR3 sequence: CASRRASAKNIQYF. The DNA for the CDR3 is TGTGCCAGCAGGAGGGCTTCGGCCAAAAACATTCAGTACTTC.

Ten or more counts support this clonotype. CDR3 amino acids: CASGSSYRTDTQYF. The CDR3 region has the DNA TGCGCCAGCGGCTCCTCCTATAGAACAGATACGCAGTATTTT. This rearrangement joins TRBV10-2 to TRBJ2-3; D call uncertain. This CDR3 is built from 14 residues. Germline CDR1 and CDR2: WSHSY and SAAADI. The V gene lost 8 bases and the J gene lost 3 bases, with 15 bases spanning the gap.

This clonotype was detected only a few times. The rearrangement links TRBV6-5 to TRBJ2-7; 8 nucleotides line up with TRBD2. The CDR3 has 15 residues. Germline loops: CDR1 MNHEY, CDR2 SVGAGI. V lost 3 bases, J lost 4 bases, and 8 bases stayed unmatched. The CDR3 reads CASSYLQRGRYEQYF. For the CDR3, the DNA is TGTGCCAGCAGTTATTTGCAGCGGGGGCGTTACGAGCAGTACTTC.

This clonotype was recorded at least ten times. This rearrangement joins TRBV7-9 to TRBJ2-3, with TRBD2 as a possible D gene (7 bases). Trimming removed 3 bases from V and 6 bases from J, with 13 bases in between. Germline V gives CDR1 SEHNR, CDR2 FQNEAQ (reference sequence). The CDR3 has 14 residues. CDR3 amino acids: CASSLPEGGDTQYF. DNA for the CDR3: TGTGCCAGCAGCTTGCCGGAGGGGGGGGATACGCAGTATTTT. The complete variable domain, with remaining parts taken from reference TRBV7-9 and TRBJ2-3, reads DTGVSQNPRHKITKRGQNVTFRCDPISEHNRLYWYRQTLGQGPEFLTYFQNEAQLEKSRLLSDRFSAERPKGSFSTLEIQRTEQGDSAMYLCASSLPEGGDTQYFGPGTRLTVL.

This clonotype was observed a handful of times. This sequence joins TRBV7-2 and TRBJ2-4, with TRBD1 as a possible D gene (5 bases). Trimming took 5 bases from V and 7 from J, leaving 12 bases between them. Germline V gene data show CDR1 as SGHTA and CDR2 as FQGNSA. The CDR3 contains 13 residues. CDR3 loop: CASSPGPINIQYF. CDR3 DNA: TGTGCCAGCAGCCCAGGGCCAATTAACATTCAGTACTTC.

The chain combines TRBV27 with TRBJ1-4; D not certain. This CDR3 is built from 14 residues. V dropped 6 bases and J dropped 8 bases, with 16 bases sitting between them. Germline CDR1 and CDR2: MNHEY and SMNVEV (reference sequence). The CDR3 region has the DNA TGTGCCAGCAGCCCTCACGGGGTTGACGAAAAACTGTTTTTT. It codes for CASSPHGVDEKLFF.

This clonotype has a count of ten or more. The chain has TRBV12-3 or TRBV12-4 and TRBJ1-2; no clear D gene. This CDR3 has 12 residues. Trimming left V 1 base short and J 5 bases short, with 5 bases between. DNA for the CDR3: TGTGCCAGCAGTTTAGAAGGGTATGGCTACACCTTC. It encodes CASSLEGYGYTF.

This sequence joins TRBV5-1 and TRBJ2-2, with 11 bases lining up with TRBD2. CDR3 length: 16 amino acids. Germline V gene sequence: CDR1 SGHRS, CDR2 YFSETQ. J was trimmed by 2 bases and V by 4 bases; bases with no gene match: 4. The CDR3 spells CASSALAGENTGELFF. The CDR3, as DNA: TGCGCCAGCAGCGCACTAGCGGGGGAAAACACCGGGGAGCTGTTTTTT.

The table lists this clonotype with a few counts. The rearrangement links TRBV20-1 to TRBJ2-5, with D possibly being TRBD2 (5 bases). The germline gives CDR1 DFQATT, CDR2 SNEGSKA (reference sequence). The CDR3 loop spans 14 amino acids. Between the trimmed V and J ends, which lost 2 bases and 5 bases, there was a span of 15 bases. CDR3 loop: CSARLAASKETQYF. CDR3 bases: TGCAGTGCTAGACTAGCAGCGTCTAAGGAGACCCAGTACTTC.

This clonotype was observed a few times. V is TRBV7-9 and J is TRBJ1-4; D gene unclear. The CDR3 runs to 13 residues. V gave up 1 base and J gave up 5 bases, with 5 bases separating them. Germline V gene lookup returns CDR1 SEHNR and CDR2 FQNEAQ (reference sequence). DNA of the CDR3: TGTGCCAGCAGCTTAGAGGTGAATGAAAAACTGTTTTTT. Amino acid sequence: CASSLEVNEKLFF.

This clonotype was seen a handful of times. The gene calls are TRBV12-3 or TRBV12-4 and TRBJ2-2; possible D gene TRBD2, 5 bases. The CDR3 has 11 amino acids. Between the trimmed V and J ends, which lost 11 bases and 4 bases, there was a span of 8 bases. The DNA for the CDR3 is TGTGCCCAACGGGGCACCGGGGAGCTGTTTTTT. Protein product: CAQRGTGELFF.

This clonotype has at least ten counts. The rearrangement links TRBV29-1 to TRBJ2-2; maybe TRBD1 (6 bases). Germline CDR1 reads SQVTM; CDR2 reads ANQGSEA. The CDR3 consists of 12 residues. The ends were cut back, 4 bases at V and 5 bases at J, with 8 bases in the middle. The CDR3 loop is CSVVRGTGELFF. CDR3 in DNA: TGCAGCGTTGTAAGGGGGACCGGGGAGCTGTTTTTT.

The chain is built from TRBV6-2 or TRBV6-3 and TRBJ2-5; tentative D call: TRBD2 (5 bases). With 6 bases removed from V and 3 bases from J, the gap between germline ends came to 11 bases. Germline CDR1 and CDR2: MNHEY and SVGEGT. The CDR3 is 13 amino acids. The CDR3 DNA follows: TGTGCCAGCAGGTCAAGCGGTAAAGAGACCCAGTACTTC. Protein: CASRSSGKETQYF.

The V and J genes are TRBV7-2 and TRBJ1-1; TRBD1 is a possible D gene (6 bases). Germline V CDR1 and CDR2: SGHTA, FQGNSA. The CDR3 consists of 16 residues. V dropped 6 bases and J dropped 0 bases, with 17 bases sitting between them. CDR3 residues: CASRQQGGGVNTEAFF. Here the CDR3 DNA reads TGTGCCAGCAGACAACAGGGAGGGGGGGTGAACACTGAAGCTTTCTTT.

The chain employs TRBV4-1 and TRBJ2-5; D gene uncertain. This CDR3 contains 13 residues. Germline assignment: CDR1 MGHRA and CDR2 YSYEKL. V was clipped by 4 bases and J by 5 bases, with 11 bases between them. CDR3 in amino acids: CASSLQPWETQYF. The CDR3 DNA is TGCGCCAGCAGCCTACAGCCTTGGGAGACCCAGTACTTC.

The rearrangement joins TRBV27 to TRBJ1-2; D may be TRBD1 (5 bases). Per germline, CDR1 MNHEY and CDR2 SMNVEV (reference sequence). V was shortened by 6 bases and J by 4 bases, with 15 bases between the two germline ends. The CDR3 sequence is 14 residues long. The CDR3 protein is CASSVDRDGYGYTF. The DNA for the CDR3 is TGTGCCAGCAGCGTCGACCGGGACGGCTATGGCTACACCTTC.

The gene calls are TRBV15 and TRBJ2-7; the D is unclear. In germline, CDR1 is LNHNV, CDR2 YYDKDF (reference sequence). V was shortened by 0 bases and J by 2 bases, with 8 bases between the two germline ends. CDR3 length equals 14 residues. CDR3 coding DNA: TGTGCCACCAGCAGAGATGACGGCCCCTACGAGCAGTACGTC. Encoded protein: CATSRDDGPYEQYV.